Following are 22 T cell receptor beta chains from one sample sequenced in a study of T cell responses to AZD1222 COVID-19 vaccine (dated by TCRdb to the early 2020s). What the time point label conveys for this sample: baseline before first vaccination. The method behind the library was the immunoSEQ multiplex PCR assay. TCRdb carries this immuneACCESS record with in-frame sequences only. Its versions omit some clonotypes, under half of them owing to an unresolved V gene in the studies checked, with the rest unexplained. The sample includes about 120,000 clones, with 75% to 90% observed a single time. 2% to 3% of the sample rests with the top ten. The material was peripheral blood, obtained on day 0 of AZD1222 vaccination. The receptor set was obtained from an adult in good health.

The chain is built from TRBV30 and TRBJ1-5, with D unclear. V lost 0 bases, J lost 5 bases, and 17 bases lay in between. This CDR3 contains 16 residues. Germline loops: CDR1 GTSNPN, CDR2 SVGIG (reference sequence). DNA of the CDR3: TGTGCCTGGAGTGTACAAGGAGGAGGCTGGCATCAGCCCCAGCATTTT. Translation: CAWSVQGGGWHQPQHF.

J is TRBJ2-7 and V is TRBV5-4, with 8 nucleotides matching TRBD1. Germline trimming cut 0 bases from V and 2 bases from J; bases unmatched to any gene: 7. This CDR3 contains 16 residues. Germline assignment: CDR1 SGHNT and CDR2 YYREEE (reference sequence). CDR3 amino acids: CASSLGTGMITYEQYF. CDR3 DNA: TGTGCCAGCAGCTTGGGGACAGGGATGATTACCTACGAGCAGTACTTC.

The CDR3 sequence is CASSLGTGVNQPQHF. As DNA, the CDR3 is TGTGCCAGTTCCCTAGGGACAGGGGTTAATCAGCCCCAGCATTTT. The chain uses TRBV19 and TRBJ1-5; 10 bases map to TRBD1. J gave up 4 bases and V 8 bases, and 8 bases lay outside the gene matches. From germline, CDR1 is LNHDA and CDR2 SQIVND (reference sequence). This CDR3 spans 15 amino acids.

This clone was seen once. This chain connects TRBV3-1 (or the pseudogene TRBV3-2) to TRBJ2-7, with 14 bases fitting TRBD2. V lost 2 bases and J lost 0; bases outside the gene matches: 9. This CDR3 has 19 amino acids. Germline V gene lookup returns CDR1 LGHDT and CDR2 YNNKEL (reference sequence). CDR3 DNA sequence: TGTGCCAGCAGCCAACTTGGGACTAGCGGGAGCCCCAGCTCCTACGAGCAGTACTTC. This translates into CASSQLGTSGSPSSYEQYF.

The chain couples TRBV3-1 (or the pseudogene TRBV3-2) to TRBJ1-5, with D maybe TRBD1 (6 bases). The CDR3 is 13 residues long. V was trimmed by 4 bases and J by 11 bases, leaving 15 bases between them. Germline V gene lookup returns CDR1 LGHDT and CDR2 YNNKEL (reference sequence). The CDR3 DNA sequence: TGTGCCAGCAGCCTCACAGGGTTATCGGCCCAGCATTTT. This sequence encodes CASSLTGLSAQHF.

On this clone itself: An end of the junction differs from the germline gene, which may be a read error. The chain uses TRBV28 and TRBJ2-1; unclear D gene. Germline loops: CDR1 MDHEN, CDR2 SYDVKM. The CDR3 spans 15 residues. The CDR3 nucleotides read TGTGCCAGCACTTTAACTCTCGGTGGGGTCAATGAGCAGTTCTTC. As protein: CASTLTLGGVNEQFF.

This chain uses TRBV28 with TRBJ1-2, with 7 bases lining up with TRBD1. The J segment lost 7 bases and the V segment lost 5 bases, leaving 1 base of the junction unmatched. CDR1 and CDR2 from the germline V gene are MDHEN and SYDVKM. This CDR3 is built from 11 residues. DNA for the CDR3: TGTGCCAGCAGTCCAGGGGGTGGCTACACCTTC. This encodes CASSPGGGYTF.

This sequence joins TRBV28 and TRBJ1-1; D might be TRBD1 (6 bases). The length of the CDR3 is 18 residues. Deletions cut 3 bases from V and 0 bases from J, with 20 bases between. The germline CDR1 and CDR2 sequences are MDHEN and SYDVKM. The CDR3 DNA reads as TGTGCCAGCAGTTTCCTTCTCCCGAGGGGGGCCATGAACACTGAAGCTTTCTTT. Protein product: CASSFLLPRGAMNTEAFF.

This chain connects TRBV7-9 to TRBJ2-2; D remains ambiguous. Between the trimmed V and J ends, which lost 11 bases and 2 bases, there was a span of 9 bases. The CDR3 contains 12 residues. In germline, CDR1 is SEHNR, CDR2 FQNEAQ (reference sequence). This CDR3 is CACAVNTGELFF. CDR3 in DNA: TGTGCCTGCGCGGTAAACACCGGGGAGCTGTTTTTT.

The CDR3 coding sequence is TGTGCCAGCAGCTTAGCTAGCGGGAGGTCCGATACGCAGTATTTT. This translates into CASSLASGRSDTQYF. The rearrangement links TRBV7-8 to TRBJ2-3, with 10 bases fitting TRBD2. J gave up 6 bases and V 0 bases, and 3 bases lay outside the gene matches. Looked up from germline, CDR1 is SGHVS and CDR2 is FQNEAQ. The CDR3 totals 15 residues. Using reference TRBV7-8 and TRBJ2-3 for the parts outside the CDR3, the full variable domain is GAGVSQSPRYKVAKRGQDVALRCDPISGHVSLFWYQQALGQGPEFLTYFQNEAQLDKSGLPSDRFFAERPEGSVSTLKIQRTQQEDSAVYLCASSLASGRSDTQYFGPGTRLTVL.

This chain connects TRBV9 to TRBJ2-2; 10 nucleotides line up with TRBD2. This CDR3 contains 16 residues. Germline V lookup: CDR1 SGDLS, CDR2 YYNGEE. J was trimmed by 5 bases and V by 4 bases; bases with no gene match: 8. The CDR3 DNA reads TGTGCCAGCAGCACGCAGCGGGAGGGGAGGACCGGGGAGCTGTTTTTT. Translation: CASSTQREGRTGELFF.

The CDR3 sequence: CASCQAGASYGYTF. As DNA, the CDR3 is TGTGCCAGCTGCCAGGCAGGAGCCTCCTATGGCTACACCTTC. The rearrangement uses TRBV2 and TRBJ1-2; D not certain. V gave up 8 bases and J gave up 4 bases, with 17 bases separating them. The CDR3 is 14 residues long. CDR1 SNHLY and CDR2 FYNNEI come from the germline V gene.

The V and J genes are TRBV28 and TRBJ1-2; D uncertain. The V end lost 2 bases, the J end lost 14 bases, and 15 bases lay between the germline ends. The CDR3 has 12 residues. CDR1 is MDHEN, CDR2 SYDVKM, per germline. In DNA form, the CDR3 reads TGTGCCAGCAGTTTACTAAGGCAGTTGGAGACCTTC. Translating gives CASSLLRQLETF.

CDR3 coding DNA: TGTGCCAGCAGCCAAGGGATAAGGCTAGCGGGAGGCCGCTCCTACGAGCAGTACTTC. It is translated as CASSQGIRLAGGRSYEQYF. V and J are TRBV3-1 (or the pseudogene TRBV3-2) and TRBJ2-7, with TRBD2 matching over 11 bases. The CDR3 has 19 residues. V trimming: 1 base; J trimming: 0 bases; junction bases outside the gene matches: 11. Germline-derived CDR1 and CDR2 are LGHDT and YNNKEL (reference sequence).

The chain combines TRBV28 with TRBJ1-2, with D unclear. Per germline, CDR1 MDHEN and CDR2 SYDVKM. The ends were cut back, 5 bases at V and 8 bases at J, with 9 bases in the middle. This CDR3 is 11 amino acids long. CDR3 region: CASSPYGGYTF. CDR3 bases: TGTGCCAGCAGTCCCTACGGGGGCTACACCTTC.

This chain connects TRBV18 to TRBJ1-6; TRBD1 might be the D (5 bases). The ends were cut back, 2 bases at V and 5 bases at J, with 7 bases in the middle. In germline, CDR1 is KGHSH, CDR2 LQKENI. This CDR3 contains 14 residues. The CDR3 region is CASSPGANNSPLHF. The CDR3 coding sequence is TGTGCCAGCTCACCAGGGGCGAATAATTCACCCCTCCACTTT.

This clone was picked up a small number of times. The CDR3 nucleotides read TGTGCCAGCAGCTTACAGGGGGCGACGGGCATTCAGTACTTC. Encoded protein: CASSLQGATGIQYF. The chain joins TRBV7-2 to TRBJ2-4, with 8 nucleotides matching TRBD1. Germline loops: CDR1 SGHTA, CDR2 FQGNSA. The CDR3 has 14 amino acids. J lost 9 bases, V lost 2 bases, and 6 bases had no gene match. Drawing the rest from reference TRBV7-2 and TRBJ2-4, the complete variable domain is GAGVSQSPSNKVTEKGKDVELRCDPISGHTALYWYRQSLGQGLEFLIYFQGNSAPDKSGLPSDRFSAERTGGSVSTLTIQRTQQEDSAVYLCASSLQGATGIQYFGAGTRLSVL.

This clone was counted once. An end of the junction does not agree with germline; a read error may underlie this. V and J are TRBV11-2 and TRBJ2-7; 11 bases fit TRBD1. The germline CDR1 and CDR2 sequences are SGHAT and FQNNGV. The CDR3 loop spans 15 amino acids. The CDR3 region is CASSLGTGGSSEQYF. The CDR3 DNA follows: TGTGCCAGCAGCCTGGGGACAGGGGGTTCCTCCGAGCAGTACTTC.

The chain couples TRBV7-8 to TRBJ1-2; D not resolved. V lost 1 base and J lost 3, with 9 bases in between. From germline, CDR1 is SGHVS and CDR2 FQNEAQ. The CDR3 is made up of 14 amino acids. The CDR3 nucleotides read TGTGCCAGCAGCTTAGGGCACACTTACTATGGCTACACCTTC. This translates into CASSLGHTYYGYTF.

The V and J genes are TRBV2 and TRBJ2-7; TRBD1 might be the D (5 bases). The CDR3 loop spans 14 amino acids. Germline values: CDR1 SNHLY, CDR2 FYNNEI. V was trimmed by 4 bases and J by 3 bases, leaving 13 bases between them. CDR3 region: CASSVSQAIYEQYF. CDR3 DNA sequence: TGTGCCAGCAGTGTATCACAGGCTATCTACGAGCAGTACTTC.

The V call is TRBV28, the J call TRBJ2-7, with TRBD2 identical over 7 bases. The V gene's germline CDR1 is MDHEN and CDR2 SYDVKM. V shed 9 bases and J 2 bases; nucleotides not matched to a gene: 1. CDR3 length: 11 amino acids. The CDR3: CASGLAYEQYF. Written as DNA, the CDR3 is TGTGCCAGTGGACTAGCCTACGAGCAGTACTTC.

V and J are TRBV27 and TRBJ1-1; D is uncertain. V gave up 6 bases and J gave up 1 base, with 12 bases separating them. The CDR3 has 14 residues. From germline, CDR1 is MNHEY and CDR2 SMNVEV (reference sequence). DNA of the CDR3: TGTGCCAGCAGGTCTTTCCGACAGAACACTGAAGCTTTCTTT. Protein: CASRSFRQNTEAFF.